Below, 20 T cell receptor beta chains from the same sample are listed, as sequenced in a study of technical replicates of blood from a few donors. Clones were sequenced by immunoSEQ multiplex PCR, and TCRdb holds only the in-frame ones, with some missing. The sample lists approximately 70,000 clones; 95% to 96% were seen once. Sequencing was done on a sample of T cells isolated from PBMCs. The receptor source for this set is a human donor in good health.

The chain carries TRBV27 and TRBJ1-4, with D tentatively TRBD1 (5 bases). V lost 6 bases and J lost 3, with 14 bases in between. The CDR3 covers 15 residues. In germline, CDR1 is MNHEY, CDR2 SMNVEV (reference sequence). The CDR3: CASSSRRGANEKLFF. The DNA for the CDR3 is TGTGCCAGCAGCTCAAGACGGGGGGCTAATGAAAAACTGTTTTTT.

This sequence joins TRBV27 and TRBJ1-2, with D unclear. Germline CDR1 reads MNHEY; CDR2 reads SMNVEV (reference sequence). The CDR3 extends over 13 amino acids. V was pared by 8 bases and J by 4 bases, with 14 bases between. The CDR3 protein is CASSPGASYGYTF. The CDR3 nucleotides read TGTGCCAGCTCCCCCGGAGCCAGCTATGGCTACACCTTC.

The CDR3 here is CASNIQGSGLNSPLHF. The DNA of the CDR3 is TGTGCCAGCAACATACAGGGTTCGGGCCTTAATTCACCCCTCCACTTT. The J gene is TRBJ1-6, the V gene TRBV2; D perhaps matches TRBD1 (6 bases). Germline lookup yields CDR1 SNHLY and CDR2 FYNNEI. CDR3 length equals 16 residues. V was trimmed by 7 bases and J by 6 bases, leaving 19 bases between them.

This chain uses TRBV2 with TRBJ2-7; 9 bases line up with TRBD2. V lost 4 bases to trimming and J lost 4 bases; unmatched junction nucleotides: 5. The CDR3 sequence is 14 residues long. Germline CDR1 SNHLY, CDR2 FYNNEI. The CDR3 nucleotides read TGTGCCAGCAGTGGGGCGGGAGGGGAATACGAGCAGTACTTC. It translates to CASSGAGGEYEQYF.

The chain links TRBV27 to TRBJ1-1; the match to TRBD1 covers 7 bases. CDR3 length: 14 residues. With 3 bases clipped from V and 5 bases from J, the junction kept 6 bases outside the gene matches. Germline CDR1 is MNHEY and CDR2 is SMNVEV (reference sequence). CDR3 sequence reads: CASSLLQGNTEAFF. Here the CDR3 DNA reads TGTGCCAGCAGTTTGTTACAGGGGAATACTGAAGCTTTCTTT.

V gene TRBV2 combines with J gene TRBJ2-7, with D possibly TRBD1 on 6 matching bases. Between the trimmed V and J ends, which lost 8 bases and 4 bases, there was a span of 12 bases. CDR1 SNHLY and CDR2 FYNNEI come from the germline V gene. The CDR3 runs to 12 residues. The DNA for the CDR3 is TGTGCCAGCCGCAAAACAGGGTACGAGCAGTACTTC. The encoded protein is CASRKTGYEQYF.

The genes are TRBV30 and TRBJ1-1; 7 nucleotides agree with TRBD1. Germline assignment: CDR1 GTSNPN and CDR2 SVGIG (reference sequence). This CDR3 region has 13 residues. V was clipped by 1 base and J by 6 bases; unmatched bases: 5. CDR3 sequence reads: CAWSEGAGPEAFF. The CDR3 bases are TGTGCCTGGAGTGAGGGGGCCGGGCCTGAAGCTTTCTTT.

V and J are TRBV7-7 and TRBJ1-5, with D tentatively TRBD1 (6 bases). The V end was cut by 2 bases, the J end by 3 bases, with 14 bases between. Germline V CDR1 and CDR2: SSHAT, FNYEAQ (reference sequence). The CDR3 extends over 16 amino acids. The CDR3 DNA reads TGTGCCAGCAGCTTACCTTGGGGACATTTCAATCAGCCCCAGCATTTT. Translating it yields CASSLPWGHFNQPQHF.

The chain is built from TRBV7-2 and TRBJ2-5; 11 nucleotides line up with TRBD2. V was pared by 5 bases and J by 3 bases, with 17 bases of the junction left unmatched. This CDR3 region has 19 residues. The germline V gene has CDR1 SGHTA and CDR2 FQGNSA. CDR3 loop: CASSPLSRKTSGIKETQYF. The CDR3 nucleotides are TGTGCCAGCAGCCCCCTTAGTAGGAAGACTAGCGGGATAAAAGAGACCCAGTACTTC.

V and J are TRBV29-1 and TRBJ1-2; maybe TRBD1 (6 bases). The V end lost 2 bases, the J end lost 2 bases, and 12 bases lay between the germline ends. Looked up from germline, CDR1 is SQVTM and CDR2 is ANQGSEA. This CDR3 has 14 amino acids. Here the CDR3 DNA reads TGCAGCGTTGAAAACCAGGGGCAGAACTATGGCTACACCTTC. It is translated as CSVENQGQNYGYTF.

The chain has TRBV30 and TRBJ1-5; D gene uncertain. Germline CDR1 and CDR2: GTSNPN and SVGIG (reference sequence). Trimming took 3 bases from V and 0 from J, leaving 9 bases between them. This CDR3 is built from 14 residues. The CDR3 loop reads CAWRAGSSNQPQHF. The CDR3 DNA follows: TGTGCCTGGAGAGCGGGGTCTAGCAATCAGCCCCAGCATTTT.

The chain combines TRBV4-2 with TRBJ2-7, with unresolved D. Germline CDR1 LGHNA, CDR2 YNFKEQ. The V and J ends lost 3 bases and 1 base respectively, with 7 bases between them. The CDR3 loop spans 13 amino acids. CDR3 in DNA: TGTGCCAGCAGCCAGGCCCAGTCCTACGAGCAGTACTTC. As protein: CASSQAQSYEQYF.

The CDR3 DNA reads as TGTGCCACCGAAACCGGCAGCCGACGGGGCAATGAGCAGTTCTTC. Its protein is CATETGSRRGNEQFF. The V call is TRBV19, the J call TRBJ2-1; D is possibly TRBD2 (5 bases). CDR1 is LNHDA, CDR2 SQIVND, per germline (reference sequence). There are 15 residues in the CDR3. Between the trimmed V and J ends, which lost 10 bases and 6 bases, there was a span of 22 bases.

This clone came up once. The chain employs TRBV19 and TRBJ1-5; 9 bases are shared with TRBD1. J was trimmed by 6 bases and V by 4 bases; bases with no gene match: 7. The CDR3 sequence is 15 residues long. Per the germline V gene, CDR1 is LNHDA and CDR2 is SQIVND (reference sequence). This CDR3 reads CASSTTGGGGQPQHF. CDR3 coding DNA: TGTGCCAGTAGTACCACAGGGGGCGGTGGTCAGCCCCAGCATTTT.

This clone has just one count. The chain uses TRBV19 and TRBJ1-2, with TRBD1 matching 9 bases. Germline V CDR1 and CDR2: LNHDA, SQIVND (reference sequence). V trimming: 3 bases; J trimming: 7 bases; junction bases outside the gene matches: 6. The CDR3 is made up of 14 amino acids. CDR3 amino acids: CASSIWTGVGGYTF. In DNA, the CDR3 is TGTGCCAGTAGTATTTGGACAGGGGTTGGTGGCTACACCTTC.

V is TRBV4-1 and J is TRBJ1-5; 10 bases line up with TRBD1. This CDR3 spans 17 amino acids. CDR1 MGHRA and CDR2 YSYEKL come from the germline V gene. Trimming took 2 bases from V and 4 from J; bases not matched to a gene: 8. The DNA of the CDR3 is TGCGCCAGCAGCCAACCCCCCGGGACAGGGGAGAATCAGCCCCAGCATTTT. It translates to CASSQPPGTGENQPQHF.

The rearrangement joins TRBV5-1 to TRBJ2-1; unclear D gene. Germline V lookup: CDR1 SGHRS, CDR2 YFSETQ. CDR3 length: 16 amino acids. V lost 0 bases to trimming and J lost 5 bases, with 15 bases between them. DNA for the CDR3: TGCGCCAGCAGCTTGGGGTACGGGTCGAAAAACAATGAGCAGTTCTTC. Amino acid sequence: CASSLGYGSKNNEQFF.

This chain joins TRBV5-1 and TRBJ2-7, with unresolved D. CDR1 SGHRS and CDR2 YFSETQ come from the germline V gene. CDR3 length: 13 residues. Trimming took 0 bases from V and 8 from J, leaving 12 bases between them. The DNA of the CDR3 is TGCGCCAGCAGCTTGGGCAGTGATCTCCAGCAGTACTTC. Protein product: CASSLGSDLQQYF.

The chain has TRBV4-1 and TRBJ2-5; the match to TRBD2 covers 8 bases. The CDR3 contains 19 residues. Unmatched junction bases numbered 23, after V lost 8 bases and J lost 3 bases. Germline values: CDR1 MGHRA, CDR2 YSYEKL. The CDR3 region is CASRGERAGGRRGEETQYF. The CDR3 bases are TGCGCCAGCCGTGGCGAGAGGGCAGGAGGTCGGCGGGGGGAAGAGACCCAGTACTTC.

This sequence joins TRBV6-1 and TRBJ1-5; 11 nucleotides align to TRBD1. In germline, CDR1 is MNHNS, CDR2 SASEGT. This CDR3 has 19 amino acids. Losses at the gene ends were 4 bases for V and 1 base for J; bases not matched to a gene: 12. The DNA for the CDR3 is TGTGCCAGCAGTGTCTGGACAGGGGGCCTGGTTACGAGCAATCAGCCCCAGCATTTT. This codes for CASSVWTGGLVTSNQPQHF.